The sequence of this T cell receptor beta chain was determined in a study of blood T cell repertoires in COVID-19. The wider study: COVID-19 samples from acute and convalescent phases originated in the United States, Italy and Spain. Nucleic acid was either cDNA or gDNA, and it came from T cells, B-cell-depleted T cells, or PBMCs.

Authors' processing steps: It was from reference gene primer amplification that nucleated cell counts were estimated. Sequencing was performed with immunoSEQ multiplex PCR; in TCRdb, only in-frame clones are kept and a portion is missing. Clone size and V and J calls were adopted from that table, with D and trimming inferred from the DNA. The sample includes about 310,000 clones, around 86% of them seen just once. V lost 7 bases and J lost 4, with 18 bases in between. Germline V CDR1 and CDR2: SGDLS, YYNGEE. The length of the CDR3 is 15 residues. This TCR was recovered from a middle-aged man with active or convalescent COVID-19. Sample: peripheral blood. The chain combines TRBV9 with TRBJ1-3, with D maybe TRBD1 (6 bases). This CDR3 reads CASRPGAGEGNTIYF. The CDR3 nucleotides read TGTGCCAGCCGTCCCGGTGCAGGGGAAGGAAACACCATATATTTT.